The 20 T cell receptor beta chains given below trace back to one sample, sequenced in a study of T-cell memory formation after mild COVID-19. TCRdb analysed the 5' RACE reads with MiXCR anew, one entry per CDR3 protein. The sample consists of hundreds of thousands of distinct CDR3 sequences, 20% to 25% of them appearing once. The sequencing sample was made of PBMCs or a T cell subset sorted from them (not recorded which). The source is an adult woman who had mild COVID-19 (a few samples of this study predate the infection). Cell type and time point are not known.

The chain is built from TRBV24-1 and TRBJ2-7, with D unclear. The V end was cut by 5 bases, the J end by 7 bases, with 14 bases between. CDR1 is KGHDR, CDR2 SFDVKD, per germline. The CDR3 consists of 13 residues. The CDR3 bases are TGTGCCACCAGTGTGGTCGGGTACGAGGAGCAGTACTTC. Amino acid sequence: CATSVVGYEEQYF.

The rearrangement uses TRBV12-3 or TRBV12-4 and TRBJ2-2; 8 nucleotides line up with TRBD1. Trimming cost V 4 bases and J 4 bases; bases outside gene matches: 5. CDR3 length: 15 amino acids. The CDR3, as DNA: TGTGCCAGCAGTTCGAGGACAGGGCCCACCGGGGAGCTGTTTTTT. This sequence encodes CASSSRTGPTGELFF.

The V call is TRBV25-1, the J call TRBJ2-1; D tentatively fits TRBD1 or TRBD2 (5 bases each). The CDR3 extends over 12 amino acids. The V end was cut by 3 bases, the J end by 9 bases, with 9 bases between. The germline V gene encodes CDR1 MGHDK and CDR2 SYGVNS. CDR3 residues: CASSEKRGEQFF. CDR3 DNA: TGTGCCAGCAGTGAGAAGAGGGGTGAGCAGTTCTTC. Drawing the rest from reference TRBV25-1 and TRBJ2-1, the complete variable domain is EADIYQTPRYLVIGTGKKITLECSQTMGHDKMYWYQQDPGMELHLIHYSYGVNSTEKGDLSSESTVSRIRTEHFPLTLESARPSHTSQYLCASSEKRGEQFFGPGTRLTVL.

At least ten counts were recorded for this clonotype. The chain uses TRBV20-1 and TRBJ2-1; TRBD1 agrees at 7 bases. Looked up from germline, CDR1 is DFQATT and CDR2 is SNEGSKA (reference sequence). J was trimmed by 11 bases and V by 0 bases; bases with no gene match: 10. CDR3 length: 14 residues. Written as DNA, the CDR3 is TGCAGTGCTAGAGATTTGGTGACAGGGAAAAAGCAGTTCTTC. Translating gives CSARDLVTGKKQFF.

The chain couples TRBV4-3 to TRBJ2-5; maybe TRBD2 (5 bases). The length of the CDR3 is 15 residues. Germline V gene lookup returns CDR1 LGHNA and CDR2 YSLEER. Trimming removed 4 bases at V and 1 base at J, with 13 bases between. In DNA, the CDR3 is TGCGCCAGCAGCCCCCTGGGGAGCCTCCAAGAGACCCAGTACTTC. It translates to CASSPLGSLQETQYF.

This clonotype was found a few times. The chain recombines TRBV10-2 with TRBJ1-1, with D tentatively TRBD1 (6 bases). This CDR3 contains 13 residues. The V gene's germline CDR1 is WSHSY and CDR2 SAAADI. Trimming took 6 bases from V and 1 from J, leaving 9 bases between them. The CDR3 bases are TGCGCCAGCAGATCGGGACAGAACACTGAAGCTTTCTTT. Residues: CASRSGQNTEAFF.

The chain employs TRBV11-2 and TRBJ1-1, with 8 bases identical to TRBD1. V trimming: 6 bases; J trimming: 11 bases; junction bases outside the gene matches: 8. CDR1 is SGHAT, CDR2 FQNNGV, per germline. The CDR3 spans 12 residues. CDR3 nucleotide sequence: TGTGCCAGCAGTTCCGCAGGGGGCGACGCTTTCTTT. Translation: CASSSAGGDAFF.

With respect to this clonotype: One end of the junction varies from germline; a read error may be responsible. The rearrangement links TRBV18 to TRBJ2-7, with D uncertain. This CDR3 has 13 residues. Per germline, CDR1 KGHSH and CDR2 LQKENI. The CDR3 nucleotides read TGTGCCAGTTCACCAGTAGGGTATAACGAGCAGTACTTC. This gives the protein CASSPVGYNEQYF.

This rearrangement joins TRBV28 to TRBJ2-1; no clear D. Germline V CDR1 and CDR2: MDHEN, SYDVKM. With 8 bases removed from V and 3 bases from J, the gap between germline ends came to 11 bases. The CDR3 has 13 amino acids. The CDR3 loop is CASWPSYYNEQFF. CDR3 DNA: TGTGCCAGCTGGCCCTCTTACTACAATGAGCAGTTCTTC.

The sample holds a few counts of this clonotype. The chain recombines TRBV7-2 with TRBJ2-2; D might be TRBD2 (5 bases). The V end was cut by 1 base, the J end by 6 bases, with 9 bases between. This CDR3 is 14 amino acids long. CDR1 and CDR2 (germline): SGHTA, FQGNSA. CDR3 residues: CASSLVMRAGELFF. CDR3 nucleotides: TGTGCCAGCAGCTTAGTGATGCGGGCCGGGGAGCTGTTTTTT.

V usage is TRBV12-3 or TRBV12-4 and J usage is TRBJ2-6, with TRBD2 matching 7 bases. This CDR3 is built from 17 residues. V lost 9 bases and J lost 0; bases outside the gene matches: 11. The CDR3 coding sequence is TGTGCCAGTAGTCCAACAAGGGAGGGCTCTGGGGCCAACGTCCTGACTTTC. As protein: CASSPTREGSGANVLTF.

CDR3 DNA sequence: TGTGCCACCAGTTTAGCGGGAGGGCCGATCGAGACCCAGTACTTC. It specifies CATSLAGGPIETQYF. The chain carries TRBV24-1 and TRBJ2-5, with 11 bases fitting TRBD2. CDR1 and CDR2 from the germline V gene are KGHDR and SFDVKD. Losses at the gene ends were 6 bases for V and 5 bases for J; bases not matched to a gene: 7. The CDR3 has 15 amino acids.

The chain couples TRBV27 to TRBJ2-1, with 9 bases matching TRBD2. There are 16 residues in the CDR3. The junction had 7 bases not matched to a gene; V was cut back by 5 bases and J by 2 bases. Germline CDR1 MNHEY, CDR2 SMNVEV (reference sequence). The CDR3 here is CASSSRLAVPYNEQFF. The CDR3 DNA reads TGTGCCAGCAGTAGTAGACTAGCGGTACCCTACAATGAGCAGTTCTTC.

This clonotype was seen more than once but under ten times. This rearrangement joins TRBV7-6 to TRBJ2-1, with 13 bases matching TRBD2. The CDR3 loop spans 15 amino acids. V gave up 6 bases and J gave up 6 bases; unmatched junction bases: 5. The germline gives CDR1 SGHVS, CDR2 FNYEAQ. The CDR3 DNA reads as TGTGCCAGCAGACTGACTAGCGGGGGGTTCAATGAGCAGTTCTTC. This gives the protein CASRLTSGGFNEQFF.

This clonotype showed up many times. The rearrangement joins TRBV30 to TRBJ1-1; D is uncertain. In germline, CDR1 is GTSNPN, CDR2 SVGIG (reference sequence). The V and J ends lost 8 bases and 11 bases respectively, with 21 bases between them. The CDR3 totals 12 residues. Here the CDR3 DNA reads TGTGCCGGTCGGTTCGTCGCGGGCCCCGCTTTCTTT. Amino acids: CAGRFVAGPAFF.

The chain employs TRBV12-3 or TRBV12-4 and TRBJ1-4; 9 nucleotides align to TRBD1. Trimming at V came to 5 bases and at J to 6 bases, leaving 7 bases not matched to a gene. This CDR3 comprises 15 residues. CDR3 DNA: TGTGCCAGCAGTGGATCCGGGACAGGGTATGAAAAACTGTTTTTT. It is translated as CASSGSGTGYEKLFF.

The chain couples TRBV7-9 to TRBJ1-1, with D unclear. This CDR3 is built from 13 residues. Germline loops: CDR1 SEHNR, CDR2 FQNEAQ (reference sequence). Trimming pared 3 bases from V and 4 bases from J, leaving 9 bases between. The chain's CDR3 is CASSFSAGTEAFF. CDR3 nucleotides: TGTGCCAGCAGCTTTTCGGCAGGCACTGAAGCTTTCTTT.

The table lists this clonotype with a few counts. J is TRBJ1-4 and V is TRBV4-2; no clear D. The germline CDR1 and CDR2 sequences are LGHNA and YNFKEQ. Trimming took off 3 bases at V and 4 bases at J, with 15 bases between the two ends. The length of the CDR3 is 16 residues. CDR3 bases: TGTGCCAGCAGCCATCCCATTGGACGGATTAATGAAAAACTGTTTTTT. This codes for CASSHPIGRINEKLFF.

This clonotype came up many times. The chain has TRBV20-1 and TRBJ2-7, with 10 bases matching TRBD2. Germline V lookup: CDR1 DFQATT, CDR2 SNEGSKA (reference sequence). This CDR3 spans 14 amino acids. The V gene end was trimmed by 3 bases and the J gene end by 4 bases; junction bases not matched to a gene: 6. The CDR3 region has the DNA TGCAGTGCTAGCCCCGGGACTAGCGCGTACGAGCAGTACTTC. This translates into CSASPGTSAYEQYF.

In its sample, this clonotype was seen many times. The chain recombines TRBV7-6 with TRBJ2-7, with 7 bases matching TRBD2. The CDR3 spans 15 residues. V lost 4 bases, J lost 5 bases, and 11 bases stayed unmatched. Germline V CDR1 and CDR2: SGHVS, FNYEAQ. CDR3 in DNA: TGTGCCAGCAGCTCCTTAGCGGGTCCGGCCGACGAGCAGTACTTC. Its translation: CASSSLAGPADEQYF.